These 5 T cell receptor beta chains came from one sample sequenced in a study of blood T cell repertoires in COVID-19. This table comes from immunoSEQ multiplex PCR, and its TCRdb copy is limited to in-frame clones, with some not included. The table shows roughly 150,000 clones, with roughly 80% occurring only once. The sequenced sample consisted of peripheral blood. These TCRs come from a woman older than 75 with acute or convalescent COVID-19.

The chain recombines TRBV30 with TRBJ2-5; 11 bases fit TRBD2. CDR1 is GTSNPN, CDR2 SVGIG, per germline (reference sequence). This CDR3 is built from 20 residues. V gave up 4 bases and J gave up 5 bases; unmatched junction bases: 24. CDR3 DNA sequence: TGTGCCTGGATACCAAATCTTGACGGGCTAGCGGGGGGTCGTCGCGAGACCCAGTACTTC. As protein: CAWIPNLDGLAGGRRETQYF.

This clone was found once. The chain recombines TRBV7-9 with TRBJ2-7; 7 bases are a match to TRBD2. This CDR3 contains 13 residues. Germline V gives CDR1 SEHNR, CDR2 FQNEAQ (reference sequence). Trimming removed 5 bases from V and 4 bases from J; junction bases left unmatched: 5. CDR3 DNA sequence: TGTGCCAGCAGCCCCCCGGGGGGATACGAGCAGTACTTC. Amino acid sequence: CASSPPGGYEQYF. The full variable domain, rest sourced from reference TRBV7-9 and TRBJ2-7, is DTGVSQNPRHKITKRGQNVTFRCDPISEHNRLYWYRQTLGQGPEFLTYFQNEAQLEKSRLLSDRFSAERPKGSFSTLEIQRTEQGDSAMYLCASSPPGGYEQYFGPGTRLTVT.

V and J are TRBV6-5 and TRBJ1-5; D gene uncertain. Germline values: CDR1 MNHEY, CDR2 SVGAGI. The length of the CDR3 is 14 residues. Trimming took off 5 bases at V and 4 bases at J, with 12 bases between the two ends. In nucleotides, the CDR3 is TGTGCCAGCAGTACCAAACTCGAAAATCAGCCCCAGCATTTT. Translated, it gives CASSTKLENQPQHF.

In its sample, this clone was seen once. This chain connects TRBV7-2 to TRBJ2-7, with 10 bases identical to TRBD2. CDR3 size: 16 residues. The germline V gene has CDR1 SGHTA and CDR2 FQGNSA. Unmatched junction bases numbered 9, after V lost 1 base and J lost 6 bases. CDR3 bases: TGTGCCAGCAGCTTAGTTGGCGCTAGCGGGAGAGTCGAGCAGTACTTC. The encoded protein is CASSLVGASGRVEQYF.

The V call is TRBV5-1, the J call TRBJ2-1, with TRBD2 matching over 7 bases. The germline V gene encodes CDR1 SGHRS and CDR2 YFSETQ. V shed 7 bases and J 5 bases; nucleotides not matched to a gene: 9. This CDR3 has 14 amino acids. DNA for the CDR3: TGCGCCAGCCACCAGGGACTACCCAACAATGAGCAGTTCTTC. It codes for CASHQGLPNNEQFF.